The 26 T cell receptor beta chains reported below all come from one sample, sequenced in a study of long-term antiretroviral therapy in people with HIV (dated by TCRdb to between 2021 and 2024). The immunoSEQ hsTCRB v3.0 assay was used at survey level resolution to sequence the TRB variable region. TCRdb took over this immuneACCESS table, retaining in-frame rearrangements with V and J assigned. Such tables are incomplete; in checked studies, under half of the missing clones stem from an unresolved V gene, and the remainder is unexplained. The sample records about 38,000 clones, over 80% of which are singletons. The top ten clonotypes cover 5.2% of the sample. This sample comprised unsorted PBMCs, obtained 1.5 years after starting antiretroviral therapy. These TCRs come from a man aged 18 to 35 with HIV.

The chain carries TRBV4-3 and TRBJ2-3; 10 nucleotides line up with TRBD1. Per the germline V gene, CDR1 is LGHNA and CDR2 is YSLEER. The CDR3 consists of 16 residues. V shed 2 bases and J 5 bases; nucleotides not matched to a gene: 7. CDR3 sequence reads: CASSQRTGGSIDTQYF. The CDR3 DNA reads TGCGCCAGCAGCCAACGGACAGGGGGATCGATAGATACGCAGTATTTT.

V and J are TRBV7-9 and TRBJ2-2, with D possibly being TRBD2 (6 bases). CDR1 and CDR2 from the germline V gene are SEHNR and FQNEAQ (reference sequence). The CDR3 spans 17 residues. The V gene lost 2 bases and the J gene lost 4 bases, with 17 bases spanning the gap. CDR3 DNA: TGTGCCAGCAGCTTATCGCCAACTAGCTGGGTCACCGGGGAGCTGTTTTTT. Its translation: CASSLSPTSWVTGELFF. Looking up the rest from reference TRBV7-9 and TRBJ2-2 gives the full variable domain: DTGVSQNPRHKITKRGQNVTFRCDPISEHNRLYWYRQTLGQGPEFLTYFQNEAQLEKSRLLSDRFSAERPKGSFSTLEIQRTEQGDSAMYLCASSLSPTSWVTGELFFGEGSRLTVL.

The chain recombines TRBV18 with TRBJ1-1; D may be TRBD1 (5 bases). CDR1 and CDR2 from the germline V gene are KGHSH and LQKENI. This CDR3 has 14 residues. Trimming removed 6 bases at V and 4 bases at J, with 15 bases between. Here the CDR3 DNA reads TGTGCCAGCTCTCCTAAGGGGATAGGCACTGAAGCTTTCTTT. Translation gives CASSPKGIGTEAFF.

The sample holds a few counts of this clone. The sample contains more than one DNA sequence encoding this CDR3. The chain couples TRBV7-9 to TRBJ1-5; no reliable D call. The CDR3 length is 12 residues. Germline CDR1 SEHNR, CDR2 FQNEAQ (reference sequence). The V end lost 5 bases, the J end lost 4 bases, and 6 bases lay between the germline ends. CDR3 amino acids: CASSLGNQPQHF. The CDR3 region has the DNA TGTGCCAGCAGCCTTGGAAATCAGCCCCAGCATTTT.

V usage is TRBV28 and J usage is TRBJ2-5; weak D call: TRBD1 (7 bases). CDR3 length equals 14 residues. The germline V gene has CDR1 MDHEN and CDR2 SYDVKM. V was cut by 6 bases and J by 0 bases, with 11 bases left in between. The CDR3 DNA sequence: TGTGCCAGCAGCGCGGGACAGAACCAAGAGACCCAGTACTTC. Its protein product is CASSAGQNQETQYF. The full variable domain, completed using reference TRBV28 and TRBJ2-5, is DVKVTQSSRYLVKRTGEKVFLECVQDMDHENMFWYRQDPGLGLRLIYFSYDVKMKEKGDIPEGYSVSREKKERFSLILESASTNQTSMYLCASSAGQNQETQYFGPGTRLLVL.

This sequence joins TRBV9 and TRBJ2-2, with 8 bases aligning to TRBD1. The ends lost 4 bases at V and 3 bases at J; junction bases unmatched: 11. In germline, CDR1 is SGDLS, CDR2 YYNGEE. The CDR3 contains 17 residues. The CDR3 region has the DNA TGTGCCAGCAGCCTCAGGGGGCGAGTATACGACACCGGGGAGCTGTTTTTT. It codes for CASSLRGRVYDTGELFF.

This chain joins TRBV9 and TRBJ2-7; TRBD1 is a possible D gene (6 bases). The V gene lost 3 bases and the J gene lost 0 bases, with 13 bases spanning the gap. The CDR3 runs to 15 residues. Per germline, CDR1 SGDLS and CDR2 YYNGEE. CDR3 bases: TGTGCCAGCAGCGAGGGCTGGGGGCGCTCCTACGAGCAGTACTTC. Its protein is CASSEGWGRSYEQYF.

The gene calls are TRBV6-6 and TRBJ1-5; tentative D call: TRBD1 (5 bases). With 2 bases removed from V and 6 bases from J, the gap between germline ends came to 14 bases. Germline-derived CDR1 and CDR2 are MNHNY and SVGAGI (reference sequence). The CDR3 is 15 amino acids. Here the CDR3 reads CASSYPGTNFQPQHF. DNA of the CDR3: TGTGCCAGCAGTTACCCGGGGACGAATTTTCAGCCCCAGCATTTT.

The CDR3 region has the DNA TGCAGTGCTGGGGCGTACAATGAGCAGTTCTTC. This codes for CSAGAYNEQFF. V is TRBV20-1 and J is TRBJ2-1; weak D call: TRBD1 (5 bases). CDR3 length equals 11 residues. Between the trimmed V and J ends, which lost 5 bases and 4 bases, there was a span of 6 bases. CDR1 and CDR2 (germline): DFQATT, SNEGSKA (reference sequence).

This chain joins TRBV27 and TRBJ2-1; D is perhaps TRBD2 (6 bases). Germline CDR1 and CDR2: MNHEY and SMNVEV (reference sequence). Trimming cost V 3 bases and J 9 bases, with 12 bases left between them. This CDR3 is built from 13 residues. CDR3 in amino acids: CASSFGGKVEQFF. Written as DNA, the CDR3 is TGTGCCAGCAGTTTTGGCGGGAAGGTTGAGCAGTTCTTC.

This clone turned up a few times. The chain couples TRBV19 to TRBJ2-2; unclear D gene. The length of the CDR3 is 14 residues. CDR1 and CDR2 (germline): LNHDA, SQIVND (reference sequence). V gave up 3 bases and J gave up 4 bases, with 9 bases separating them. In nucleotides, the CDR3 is TGTGCCAGTAGTATGCAGCAGAGCACCGGGGAGCTGTTTTTT. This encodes CASSMQQSTGELFF.

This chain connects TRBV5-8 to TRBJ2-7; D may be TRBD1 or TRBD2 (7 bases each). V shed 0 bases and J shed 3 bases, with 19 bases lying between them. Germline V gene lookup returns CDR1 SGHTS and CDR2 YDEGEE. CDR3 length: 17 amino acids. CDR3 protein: CASSLGGGGQFHYEQYF. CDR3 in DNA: TGTGCCAGCAGCTTGGGGGGCGGGGGACAGTTCCACTACGAGCAGTACTTC.

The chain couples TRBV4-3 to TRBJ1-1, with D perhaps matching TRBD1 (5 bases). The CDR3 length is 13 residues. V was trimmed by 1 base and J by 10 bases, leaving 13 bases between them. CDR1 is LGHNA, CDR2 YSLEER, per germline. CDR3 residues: CASSQGLIGVAFF. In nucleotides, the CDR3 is TGCGCCAGCAGCCAAGGGTTGATAGGGGTAGCTTTCTTT.

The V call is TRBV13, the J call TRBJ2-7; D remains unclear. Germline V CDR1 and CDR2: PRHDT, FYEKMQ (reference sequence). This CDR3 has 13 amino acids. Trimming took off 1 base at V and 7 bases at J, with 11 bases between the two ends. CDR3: CASSLVGAGEQYF. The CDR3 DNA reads TGTGCCAGCAGCTTAGTCGGAGCTGGGGAGCAGTACTTC. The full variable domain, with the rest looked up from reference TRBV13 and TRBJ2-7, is AAGVIQSPRHLIKEKRETATLKCYPIPRHDTVYWYQQGPGQDPQFLISFYEKMQSDKGSIPDRFSAQQFSDYHSELNMSSLELGDSALYFCASSLVGAGEQYFGPGTRLTVT.

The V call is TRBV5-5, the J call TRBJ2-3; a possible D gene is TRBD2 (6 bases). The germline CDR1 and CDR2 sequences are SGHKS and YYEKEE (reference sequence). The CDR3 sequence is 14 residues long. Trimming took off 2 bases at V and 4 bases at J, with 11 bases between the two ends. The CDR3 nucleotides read TGTGCCAGCAGCTTTCCGGGAGACGCAGATACGCAGTATTTT. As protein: CASSFPGDADTQYF.

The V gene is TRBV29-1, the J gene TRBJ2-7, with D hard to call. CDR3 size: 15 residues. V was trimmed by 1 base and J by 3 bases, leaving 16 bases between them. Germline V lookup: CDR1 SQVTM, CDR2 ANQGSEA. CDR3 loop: CSVEVVDGVDYEQYF. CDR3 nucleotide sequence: TGCAGCGTTGAAGTGGTCGACGGAGTGGACTACGAGCAGTACTTC.

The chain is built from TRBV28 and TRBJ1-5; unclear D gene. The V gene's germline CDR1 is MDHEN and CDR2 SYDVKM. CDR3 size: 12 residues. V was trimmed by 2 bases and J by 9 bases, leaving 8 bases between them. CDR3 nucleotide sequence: TGTGCCAGCAGTTTAGTCGGGATGCCCCAGCATTTT. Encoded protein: CASSLVGMPQHF.

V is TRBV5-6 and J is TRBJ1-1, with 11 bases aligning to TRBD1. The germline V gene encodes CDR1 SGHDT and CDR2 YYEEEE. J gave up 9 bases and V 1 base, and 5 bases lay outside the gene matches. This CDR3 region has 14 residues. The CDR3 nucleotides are TGTGCCAGCAGCTTGCCCCGGACAGGGGGCCAAGCTTTCTTT. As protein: CASSLPRTGGQAFF.

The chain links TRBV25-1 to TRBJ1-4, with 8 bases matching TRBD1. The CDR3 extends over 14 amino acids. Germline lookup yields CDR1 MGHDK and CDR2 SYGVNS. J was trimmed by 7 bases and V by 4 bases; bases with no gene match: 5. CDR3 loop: CASSGRGLVEKLFF. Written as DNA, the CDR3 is TGTGCCAGCAGTGGCAGGGGGCTAGTTGAAAAACTGTTTTTT.

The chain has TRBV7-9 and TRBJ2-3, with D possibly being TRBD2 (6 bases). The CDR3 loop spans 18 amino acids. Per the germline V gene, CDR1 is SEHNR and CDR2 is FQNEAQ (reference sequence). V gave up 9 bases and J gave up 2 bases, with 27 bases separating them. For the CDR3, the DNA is TGTGCCAGTATGGACCTAGGTAATTGGGAGGTGAACACAGATACGCAGTATTTT. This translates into CASMDLGNWEVNTDTQYF.

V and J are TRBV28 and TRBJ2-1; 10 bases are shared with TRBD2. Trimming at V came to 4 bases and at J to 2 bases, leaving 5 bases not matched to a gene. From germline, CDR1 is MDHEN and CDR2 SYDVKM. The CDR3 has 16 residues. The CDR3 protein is CASSWASGGTYNEQFF. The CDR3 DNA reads TGTGCCAGCAGTTGGGCTAGCGGGGGTACCTACAATGAGCAGTTCTTC.

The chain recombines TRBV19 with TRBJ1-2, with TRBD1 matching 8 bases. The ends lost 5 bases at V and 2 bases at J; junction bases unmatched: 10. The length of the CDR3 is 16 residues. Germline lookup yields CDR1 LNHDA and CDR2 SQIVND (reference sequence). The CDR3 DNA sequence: TGTGCCAGTAGTCCCCGGACAGGGACAGAAAACTATGGCTACACCTTC. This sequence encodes CASSPRTGTENYGYTF.

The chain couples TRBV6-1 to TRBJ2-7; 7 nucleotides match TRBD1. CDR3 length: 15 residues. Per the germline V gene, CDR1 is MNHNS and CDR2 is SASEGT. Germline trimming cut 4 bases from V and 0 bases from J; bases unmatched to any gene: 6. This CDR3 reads CASSGRQGSSYEQYF. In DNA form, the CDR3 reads TGTGCCAGCAGTGGTCGACAGGGATCCTCCTACGAGCAGTACTTC.

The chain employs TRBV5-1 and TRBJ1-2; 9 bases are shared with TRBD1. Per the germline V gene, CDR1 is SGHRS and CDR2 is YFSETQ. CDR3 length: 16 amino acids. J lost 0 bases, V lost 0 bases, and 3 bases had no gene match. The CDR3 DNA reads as TGCGCCAGCAGCTTGGAGGGGACAGGGACTAACTATGGCTACACCTTC. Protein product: CASSLEGTGTNYGYTF.

Written as DNA, the CDR3 is TGTGCCAGCAGTTTGGTATTAGGGCCTAGCAATCAGCCCCAGCATTTT. Its protein is CASSLVLGPSNQPQHF. The chain couples TRBV28 to TRBJ1-5; D gene uncertain. Germline CDR1 reads MDHEN; CDR2 reads SYDVKM. V gave up 3 bases and J gave up 0 bases, with 12 bases separating them. The CDR3 sequence is 16 residues long.

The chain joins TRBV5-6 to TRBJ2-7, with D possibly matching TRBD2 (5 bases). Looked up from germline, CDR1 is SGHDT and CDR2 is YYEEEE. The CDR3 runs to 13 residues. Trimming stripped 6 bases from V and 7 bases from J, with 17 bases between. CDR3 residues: CASIPSNGGEQYF. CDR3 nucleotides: TGTGCCAGCATCCCCTCCAACGGCGGGGAGCAGTACTTC. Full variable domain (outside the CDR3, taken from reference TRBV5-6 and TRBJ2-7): DAGVTQSPTHLIKTRGQQVTLRCSPKSGHDTVSWYQQALGQGPQFIFQYYEEEERQRGNFPDRFSGHQFPNYSSELNVNALLLGDSALYLCASIPSNGGEQYFGPGTRLTVT.